The entry that follows covers one TCR beta chain sequence. The sample is drawn from a study of radiotherapy plus CTLA-4 blockade in lung cancer. Study-level background: Among all patients, around 18% showed objective responses, while about 31% had disease control.

The assay was immunoSEQ multiplex PCR, and TCRdb's table has in-frame clones only and misses some. The table has fewer than 65,000 clones, 77% seen once. CTLA-4 blockade with ipilimumab, together with focal radiation, was given to patients with chemo-refractory metastatic non-small-cell lung cancer. V gave up 5 bases and J gave up 0 bases, with 22 bases separating them. Germline V gene lookup returns CDR1 MDHEN and CDR2 SYDVKM. This CDR3 spans 18 amino acids. The clonotype was recovered from a human donor with non-small cell lung cancer whose response to radiotherapy plus ipilimumab could not be evaluated. The V and J genes are TRBV28 and TRBJ1-1, with D perhaps TRBD1 (5 bases). Material: peripheral blood, obtained from a patient treated with radiotherapy plus ipilimumab. DNA for the CDR3: TGTGCCAGCAGTCCCACCCGATCGACAGCACTCATGAACACTGAAGCTTTCTTT. Its protein is CASSPTRSTALMNTEAFF.